The next 11 T cell receptor beta chains were all read from a single sample in a study of blood T cell repertoires in COVID-19. Measured with immunoSEQ multiplex PCR; TCRdb has only the in-frame clones, and not every one. The sample holds approximately 180,000 clones, 60% to 80% seen once. Sequencing was performed on peripheral blood. Receptors were obtained from a woman between 65 and 79 years old with acute or convalescent COVID-19.

This chain links TRBV6-6 with TRBJ2-7, with TRBD1 as a possible D gene (6 bases). V was cut by 5 bases and J by 2 bases, with 19 bases left in between. This CDR3 comprises 16 residues. Germline V lookup: CDR1 MNHNY, CDR2 SVGAGI (reference sequence). CDR3 loop: CASSRSGTQKAYEQYF. For the CDR3, the DNA is TGTGCCAGCAGTCGATCCGGGACACAGAAGGCCTACGAGCAGTACTTC.

The rearrangement joins TRBV6-6 to TRBJ1-5; 9 bases map to TRBD1. This CDR3 is built from 15 residues. Germline CDR1 reads MNHNY; CDR2 reads SVGAGI (reference sequence). Losses at the gene ends were 0 bases for V and 8 bases for J; bases not matched to a gene: 5. CDR3 DNA: TGTGCCAGCAGTTACTCGGGACAGGGTACCGAGCCCCAGCATTTT. Translating gives CASSYSGQGTEPQHF.

V is TRBV6-5 and J is TRBJ2-4, with D perhaps matching TRBD1 (6 bases). This CDR3 has 14 amino acids. V lost 8 bases, J lost 0 bases, and 11 bases lay in between. The germline CDR1 and CDR2 sequences are MNHEY and SVGAGI. The CDR3 bases are TGTGCCAGCGGACAACAGGGAGCCAAAAACATTCAGTACTTC. As protein: CASGQQGAKNIQYF.

This chain connects TRBV19 to TRBJ2-4, with a possible D match to TRBD1 (6 bases). The CDR3 covers 17 residues. Germline CDR1 reads LNHDA; CDR2 reads SQIVND (reference sequence). V lost 7 bases and J 0 bases, leaving 19 bases between the germline ends. CDR3 loop: CASTDRGTGLAKNIQYF. The CDR3 nucleotides are TGTGCCAGTACCGATAGGGGGACCGGGCTAGCCAAAAACATTCAGTACTTC.

The rearrangement joins TRBV24-1 to TRBJ1-2; D not certain. V was cut by 2 bases and J by 5 bases, with 5 bases left in between. The CDR3 covers 12 residues. Germline-derived CDR1 and CDR2 are KGHDR and SFDVKD. The CDR3 nucleotides are TGTGCCACCAGTGATTCCACATATGGCTACACCTTC. This sequence encodes CATSDSTYGYTF.

This chain uses TRBV30 with TRBJ2-7; no firm D call. This CDR3 spans 15 amino acids. Trimming took off 4 bases at V and 5 bases at J, with 21 bases between the two ends. CDR1 and CDR2 from the germline V gene are GTSNPN and SVGIG (reference sequence). In nucleotides, the CDR3 is TGTGCCTGGACAGACACTGGTAGGATTACGGACGAGCAGTACTTC. Protein: CAWTDTGRITDEQYF.

The CDR3 protein is CASSLVGGTNEKLFF. CDR3 sequence (DNA): TGTGCCAGCAGCTTAGTTGGAGGAACTAATGAAAAACTGTTTTTT. The chain links TRBV7-2 to TRBJ1-4, with D unclear. Looked up from germline, CDR1 is SGHTA and CDR2 is FQGNSA. Trimming removed 1 base at V and 1 base at J, with 7 bases between. The CDR3 spans 15 residues.

The chain is built from TRBV5-1 and TRBJ2-3; tentative D call: TRBD2 (5 bases). Looked up from germline, CDR1 is SGHRS and CDR2 is YFSETQ. The CDR3 consists of 14 residues. With 6 bases removed from V and 3 bases from J, the gap between germline ends came to 14 bases. This CDR3 is CASMTGLGTDTQYF. The CDR3 DNA reads as TGCGCCAGCATGACTGGACTGGGGACAGATACGCAGTATTTT.

On this clone itself: The germline gene is not matched at one end of the junction; a read error may be the cause. This sequence joins TRBV4-1 and TRBJ2-3; possible D gene TRBD2, 5 bases. Germline CDR1 MGHRA, CDR2 YSYEKL. This CDR3 contains 17 residues. CDR3 region: CASSQGSTSGGLDTQYF. The CDR3 region has the DNA TGCGCCAGCAGTCAAGGGTCCACCAGCGGCGGTTTGGATACGCAGTATTTT.

The rearrangement uses TRBV15 and TRBJ2-2; tentative D call: TRBD1 (6 bases). The CDR3 spans 14 residues. V lost 3 bases, J lost 5 bases, and 10 bases lay in between. The germline CDR1 and CDR2 sequences are LNHNV and YYDKDF (reference sequence). The CDR3 DNA follows: TGTGCCACCAGCAGGGAGAGGGGGACCGGGGAGCTGTTTTTT. It specifies CATSRERGTGELFF.

The chain couples TRBV12-3 or TRBV12-4 to TRBJ2-3; 7 nucleotides align to TRBD1. After removal of 3 bases from V and 14 bases from J, the junction contained 8 bases not matched to a gene. This CDR3 comprises 12 residues. The DNA for the CDR3 is TGTGCCAGCAGTTTGGGGGACAGAGACGGGTATTTT. This gives the protein CASSLGDRDGYF.